This T cell receptor (beta chain) was observed in a study of human T cells and chemical hapten exposure. Study findings and constraints: After DPC sensitization, TCRs above 1 in 1000 frequency showed no change.

This clonotype was counted ten times or more. Its antigen is not known. Trimming cost V 0 bases and J 9 bases, with 15 bases left between them. This CDR3 comprises 15 residues. The germline V gene has CDR1 LNHNV and CDR2 YYDKDF (reference sequence). TCRdb re-called the RACE reads with MiXCR, one entry per CDR3 protein. This table holds around 130,000 distinct CDR3 sequences, approximately 10% found once. The sample's time point: healthy volunteer bleed at 2 weeks. It was from unfractionated whole blood that total RNA was extracted. The sequence came from a male donor in good health. Some clones in this sample may be carry-over from other donors' samples. Sequencing was performed on whole blood. The rearrangement uses TRBV15 and TRBJ2-1; D gene uncertain. The CDR3, as DNA: TGTGCCACCAGCAGAGATCTTGGACCCAATGGTGAGCAGTTCTTC. Its translation is CATSRDLGPNGEQFF.